The clone carrying this T cell receptor beta chain was counted many times. These data are taken from a study of early T cells in non-severe SARS-CoV-2 infection. TCRdb processed the 5' RACE reads anew with MiXCR; each CDR3 protein has one entry. The sample contains almost 65,000 distinct CDR3 sequences, around 4.7% of which appear only once. The CDR3 runs 15 residues. With V trimmed by 4 bases and J by 3 bases, 10 bases remained unmatched. CDR1 SGHDT and CDR2 YYEEEE come from the germline V gene. Sequenced sample: whole blood. The TCR comes from an adult who was a healthcare worker with PCR-confirmed SARS-CoV-2 infection or an uninfected control (not recorded which). This sequence joins TRBV5-6 and TRBJ2-7; 7 bases map to TRBD2. The CDR3 DNA sequence: TGTGCCAGCAGCGAACGGACTAGGAGGGTCTACGAGCAGTACTTC. Translating it yields CASSERTRRVYEQYF.